This is a list of T cell receptor beta chains from one sample in a study of blood T cell repertoires in COVID-19. Only in-frame clones appear in the TCRdb table, and some are missing; sequencing was by immunoSEQ multiplex PCR. The sample lists 300,000 to 400,000 clones; around 83% were seen once. Material for sequencing was peripheral blood. These receptors originate from a man aged 25 to 45 with active or convalescent COVID-19. Each CDR3 is given with its conserved first and last residue. A D gene is named only where the DNA matches it firmly. Clone size is not always given. Where it is, it says once, few, many or a class for expanded clones.

clone_size | j_call | d_call | v_call | cdr3_nt | cdr3_aa
few | TRBJ1-4 | - | TRBV28 | TGTGCCAGCAGTCCCTCGCACAACACTAATGAAAAACTGTTTTTT | CASSPSHNTNEKLFF
few | TRBJ1-3 | TRBD1 | TRBV4-1 | TGCGCCAGCAGCCAAGGGGGACAGTCCAGGAACACCATATATTTT | CASSQGGQSRNTIYF
once | TRBJ2-3 | - | TRBV12-5 | TGTGCTAGTGGTTTCGGTCCAGATACGCAGTATTTT | CASGFGPDTQYF
- | TRBJ1-2 | - | TRBV27 | TGTGCCAGCAGCGCGGGGGCCGGCTACACCTTC | CASSAGAGYTF
- | TRBJ1-5 | - | TRBV24-1 | TGTGCCACCAGTGATTCTACCAGGGATCAGCCCCAGCATTTT | CATSDSTRDQPQHF
- | TRBJ1-2 | - | TRBV7-8 | TGTGCCAGCAGCCAGGGACTCTATGGCTACACCTTC | CASSQGLYGYTF
- | TRBJ2-3 | - | TRBV6-4 | TGTGCCAGCAGTGACTCGGGACTCACAGATACGCAGTATTTT | CASSDSGLTDTQYF
- | TRBJ2-5 | - | TRBV5-4 | TGTGCCAGCAGCTCCTACGAGCTGGAGACCCAGTACTTC | CASSSYELETQYF
many | TRBJ1-2 | - | TRBV29-1 | TGCAGCGGGACGGGGGGGAACTATGGCTACACCTTC | CSGTGGNYGYTF
- | TRBJ2-1 | - | TRBV2 | TGTGCCAGCAGCCTTAATTTCGGGAGTTCCCATGAGCAGTTCTTC | CASSLNFGSSHEQFF
- | TRBJ1-2 | TRBD1 | TRBV18 | TGTGCCAGCACCCTGGGACAGGGCTATGGCTACACCTTC | CASTLGQGYGYTF
- | TRBJ1-1 | - | TRBV5-1 | TGCGCCAGCAGCTGGAGGACAGATAGCACTGAAGCTTTCTTT | CASSWRTDSTEAFF
- | TRBJ1-5 | - | TRBV4-3 | TGCGCCAGCAGCCACAGTTATAGCAATCAGCCCCAGCATTTT | CASSHSYSNQPQHF
- | TRBJ2-1 | TRBD2 | TRBV3-1/TRBV3-2 | TGTGCCAGCAGGGCTAGCGGGTCCGAGCAGTTCTTC | CASRASGSEQFF
- | TRBJ1-6 | TRBD1 | TRBV29-1 | TGCAGCGTGGGTCAGGGGGCGAATTCACCCCTCCACTTT | CSVGQGANSPLHF
once | TRBJ1-1 | - | TRBV28 | TGTGCCAGCAGCACAGGAACGAACACTGAAGCTTTCTTT | CASSTGTNTEAFF
- | TRBJ2-1 | TRBD1 | TRBV7-3 | TGTGCCAGCAGCTTAGGGCTTCCGGGACAGGTCATATACAATGAGCAGTTCTTC | CASSLGLPGQVIYNEQFF
- | TRBJ2-7 | TRBD1 | TRBV5-1 | TGCGCCAGCAGCTTGACGGAGACAGGGTCTACGGAACAGTACTTC | CASSLTETGSTEQYF
- | TRBJ1-2 | - | TRBV11-3 | TGTGCCAGCAGCCAGGTGGCAGGCTATGGCTACACCTTC | CASSQVAGYGYTF
- | TRBJ2-2 | - | TRBV19 | TGTGCCAGTAGGGAAGGACTAAACACCGGGGAGCTGTTTTTT | CASREGLNTGELFF
- | TRBJ1-1 | TRBD1 | TRBV30 | TGTGCCTGGACCCGGGGACAGGGCTTTTCTGAAGCTTTCTTT | CAWTRGQGFSEAFF
few | TRBJ2-7 | - | TRBV5-1 | TGCGCCAGCAGCTTGGTTGGCAGGACATACGAGCAGTACTTC | CASSLVGRTYEQYF
- | TRBJ2-3 | TRBD1 | TRBV11-2 | TGTGCCAGCAGCCACAGGGGGCCCGGAGATACGCAGTATTTT | CASSHRGPGDTQYF
- | TRBJ2-2 | - | TRBV11-3 | TGTGCCAGCAGCTTAAATCTTGGAGGGACCGGGGAGCTGTTTTTT | CASSLNLGGTGELFF
- | TRBJ2-3 | - | TRBV24-1 | TGTGCCACCAGTGATTTAGTAGCGGACACCACAGATACGCAGTATTTT | CATSDLVADTTDTQYF
- | TRBJ2-1 | - | TRBV7-8 | TGTGCCAGCAGCTCCACGGGCAGGGTAGATGAGCAGTTCTTC | CASSSTGRVDEQFF
- | TRBJ2-7 | TRBD1 | TRBV6-5 | TGTGCCAGCACCCCGGGACAGGGGGGCTACGAGCAGTACTTC | CASTPGQGGYEQYF
- | TRBJ1-4 | - | TRBV27 | TGTGCCAGCAGTCTAAGGAGGGAGGGAAAACTGTTTTTT | CASSLRREGKLFF
- | TRBJ2-3 | TRBD2 | TRBV29-1 | TGCAGCGTTCGGCGGGAGGTCGCAGATACGCAGTATTTT | CSVRREVADTQYF
- | TRBJ2-2 | - | TRBV4-3 | TGCGCCAGCAGCAGCTGGGAAACGGGGACCGGGGAGCTGTTTTTT | CASSSWETGTGELFF
- | TRBJ1-2 | - | TRBV5-1 | TGCGCCAGCAGCTCCGAGGACAACCATGGAGGCTACACCTTC | CASSSEDNHGGYTF
- | TRBJ2-1 | TRBD2 | TRBV10-3 | TGTGCCATCAGTGAAGGGCCTAGCGGGGCGCATGAGCAGTTCTTC | CAISEGPSGAHEQFF
- | TRBJ2-7 | - | TRBV11-2 | TGTGCCAGCAGCTTCGAACCTGACAGTTCCTACGAGCAGTACTTC | CASSFEPDSSYEQYF
once | TRBJ2-7 | TRBD2 | TRBV18 | TGTGCCACAGGGACTAGCGGGACAGACGAGCAGTACTTC | CATGTSGTDEQYF
- | TRBJ2-2 | TRBD1 | TRBV25-1 | TGTGCCAGCAGGGACAGGGTCTACACCGGGGAGCTGTTTTTT | CASRDRVYTGELFF
few | TRBJ1-2 | - | TRBV4-2 | TGTGCCAGCAGCCGGGGGGATGGGGAGACCTCGGGTGGCTACACCTTC | CASSRGDGETSGGYTF
once | TRBJ1-1 | - | TRBV4-3 | TGCGCCAGCAGCCAAGATAAAGCCACTGAAGCTTTCTTT | CASSQDKATEAFF
- | TRBJ1-2 | TRBD1 | TRBV19 | TGTGCCAGTAGTCCCCAGGGGGCTTCGATCGGGGGCTACACCTTC | CASSPQGASIGGYTF
- | TRBJ1-6 | - | TRBV27 | TGTGCCAGCAGTTCGCGGTTAAGCTCCTATAATTCACCCCTCCACTTT | CASSSRLSSYNSPLHF
- | TRBJ1-1 | - | TRBV4-3 | TGCGCCAGCAGCCAAGATACCGCAGGCCCTGAAGCTTTCTTT | CASSQDTAGPEAFF
- | TRBJ1-2 | - | TRBV2 | TGTGCCAGCAGTGACACGGGACTCGGTGGCTACACCTTC | CASSDTGLGGYTF
- | TRBJ2-7 | - | TRBV6-5 | TGTGCCACCCTACCTTCCTACGTCTCCTACGAGCAGTACTTC | CATLPSYVSYEQYF
- | TRBJ1-5 | - | TRBV29-1 | TGCAGCGTCCTGACAGGACAACATCAGCCCCAGCATTTT | CSVLTGQHQPQHF
- | TRBJ2-3 | - | TRBV2 | TGTGCCAGCAATCGGGGTATTACAGATACGCAGTATTTT | CASNRGITDTQYF
- | TRBJ2-6 | TRBD1 | TRBV4-3 | TGCGCCAGCAGAGGGACCCACAGGGGGCCTGGGGCCAACGTCCTGACTTTC | CASRGTHRGPGANVLTF
- | TRBJ1-2 | - | TRBV18 | TGTGCCAGCGCCCCTACGGGGTTCTATGGCTACACCTTC | CASAPTGFYGYTF
- | TRBJ1-2 | TRBD1 | TRBV12-3/TRBV12-4 | TGTGCCAGTGGCAGGGGGTATGGCTACACCTTC | CASGRGYGYTF
- | TRBJ2-3 | - | TRBV21-1 | TGTGCCAGCAGCAAAAAAATTTCCACTCTACAGAAAGCGGGGGGTACGCAGTATTTT | CASSKKISTLQKAGGTQYF
- | TRBJ1-6 | - | TRBV2 | TGTGCCAGCAACGATGATCGGGTCTCAAATTCACCCCTCCACTTT | CASNDDRVSNSPLHF
few | TRBJ1-1 | - | TRBV27 | TGTGCCAGCAGTCCCAACAGGGTAGGAGGCACTGAAGCTTTCTTT | CASSPNRVGGTEAFF
- | TRBJ1-1 | - | TRBV11-2 | TGTGCCAGCAGCTTGCGGGGGCTCACCAACACTGAAGCTTTCTTT | CASSLRGLTNTEAFF
- | TRBJ1-4 | TRBD1 | TRBV6-6 | TGTGCCAGCAAACTTGGGGACAGCTACGAAAAACTGTTTTTT | CASKLGDSYEKLFF
- | TRBJ2-1 | - | TRBV19 | TGTGCCAGTACCGGTCGGGGGGCGAGGGGGAATGAGCAGTTCTTC | CASTGRGARGNEQFF